The 31 T cell receptor beta chains reported below all come from one sample, sequenced in a study of T cells in Graves' hyperthyroidism and ophthalmopathy. The source material, RNA transcripts, was used to amplify TCR beta CDR3 regions. TCR CDR3 underwent first-round RT-PCR with the HTBI primer set. Each CDR3 protein gets one entry after TCRdb re-called the multiplex PCR reads with MiXCR. The repertoire holds about 380,000 distinct CDR3 sequences, with 11% to 15% as singletons. The sample taken for sequencing was blood. These receptor sequences come from a woman in her fifties or sixties with Graves' hyperthyroidism.

Ten or more counts support this clonotype. The chain is built from TRBV28 and TRBJ2-7, with 7 nucleotides matching TRBD2. Trimming took 10 bases from V and 1 from J; bases not matched to a gene: 7. CDR3 size: 13 residues. CDR1 and CDR2 from the germline V gene are MDHEN and SYDVKM. CDR3 region: CATTPSGSYEQYF. CDR3 bases: TGTGCCACCACCCCTAGCGGATCCTACGAGCAGTACTTC. The full variable domain, with the rest looked up from reference TRBV28 and TRBJ2-7, is DVKVTQSSRYLVKRTGEKVFLECVQDMDHENMFWYRQDPGLGLRLIYFSYDVKMKEKGDIPEGYSVSREKKERFSLILESASTNQTSMYLCATTPSGSYEQYFGPGTRLTVT.

In this sample, this clonotype turned up many times. J is TRBJ1-1 and V is TRBV20-1; TRBD1 matches 12 bases. CDR3 length: 16 residues. Trimming took 6 bases from V and 3 from J; bases not matched to a gene: 11. Per germline, CDR1 DFQATT and CDR2 SNEGSKA (reference sequence). The CDR3 protein is CSARSGTGGLYTEAFF. The DNA of the CDR3 is TGCAGTGCCCGTTCCGGGACAGGGGGCCTTTACACTGAAGCTTTCTTT.

This chain links TRBV29-1 with TRBJ2-5; TRBD2 agrees at 12 bases. V shed 4 bases and J 4 bases; nucleotides not matched to a gene: 7. The CDR3 is made up of 15 amino acids. Germline values: CDR1 SQVTM, CDR2 ANQGSEA. CDR3 in DNA: TGCAGCGTTGTACCCCTAGCGGGAGGGCCAGAGACCCAGTACTTC. Its protein is CSVVPLAGGPETQYF. The whole variable domain, remainder taken from reference TRBV29-1 and TRBJ2-5, is SAVISQKPSRDICQRGTSLTIQCQVDSQVTMMFWYRQQPGQSLTLIATANQGSEATYESGFVIDKFPISRPNLTFSTLTVSNMSPEDSSIYLCSVVPLAGGPETQYFGPGTRLLVL.

This clonotype was counted at least ten times. This rearrangement joins TRBV10-3 to TRBJ1-2; 7 nucleotides match TRBD1. V trimming: 6 bases; J trimming: 2 bases; junction bases outside the gene matches: 6. The CDR3 has 14 residues. Germline CDR1 and CDR2: ENHRY and SYGVKD. This CDR3 is CAISQTGRNYGYTF. The CDR3 nucleotides are TGTGCCATCAGCCAGACAGGGAGGAACTATGGCTACACCTTC.

The CDR3 protein is CASSVAVTTDTQYF. CDR3 coding DNA: TGTGCCAGCAGCGTAGCGGTTACCACAGATACGCAGTATTTT. The chain carries TRBV9 and TRBJ2-3; D gene uncertain. V lost 0 bases to trimming and J lost 2 bases, with 7 bases between them. Looked up from germline, CDR1 is SGDLS and CDR2 is YYNGEE. There are 14 residues in the CDR3.

At least ten counts were recorded for this clonotype. The chain has TRBV19 and TRBJ2-1; the match to TRBD2 covers 12 bases. This CDR3 spans 17 amino acids. V shed 5 bases, J shed 1 base, and the junction held 6 bases outside the gene matches. Germline V CDR1 and CDR2: LNHDA, SQIVND (reference sequence). The CDR3 protein is CASSRTSGTRSYNEQFF. CDR3 in DNA: TGTGCCAGTAGTCGGACTAGCGGGACTCGATCCTACAATGAGCAGTTCTTC.

The table lists this clonotype with many counts. The chain combines TRBV28 with TRBJ1-6; TRBD1 is a possible D gene (5 bases). Germline V gene data show CDR1 as MDHEN and CDR2 as SYDVKM. With 2 bases removed from V and 9 bases from J, the gap between germline ends came to 11 bases. This CDR3 comprises 14 residues. CDR3 sequence (DNA): TGTGCCAGCAGTTTAGTCCAGGGCGGTTCACCCCTCCACTTT. It is translated as CASSLVQGGSPLHF.

This clonotype was observed at least ten times. CDR3 sequence: CAWTDSLTGYGYTF. In DNA, the CDR3 is TGTGCCTGGACTGACTCCTTAACGGGCTATGGCTACACCTTC. The chain combines TRBV30 with TRBJ1-2; D remains unclear. The V end lost 4 bases, the J end lost 4 bases, and 16 bases lay between the germline ends. CDR1 and CDR2 from the germline V gene are GTSNPN and SVGIG (reference sequence). The CDR3 runs to 14 residues.

This clonotype was seen only a few times. The chain uses TRBV3-1 and TRBJ2-1; 9 nucleotides match TRBD2. V trimming: 1 base; J trimming: 2 bases; junction bases outside the gene matches: 12. There are 19 residues in the CDR3. Germline values: CDR1 LGHDT, CDR2 YNNKEL (reference sequence). The CDR3 spells CASSQVVSGGRAPYNEQFF. The CDR3 nucleotides are TGTGCCAGCAGCCAAGTGGTATCTGGCGGGAGGGCCCCCTACAATGAGCAGTTCTTC.

The chain has TRBV5-5 and TRBJ2-3, with D unresolved. Germline V gene data show CDR1 as SGHKS and CDR2 as YYEKEE (reference sequence). V gave up 4 bases and J gave up 4 bases, with 7 bases separating them. This CDR3 comprises 12 residues. This CDR3 reads CASSPDADTQYF. The CDR3 DNA is TGTGCCAGCAGCCCCGACGCAGATACGCAGTATTTT.

The chain joins TRBV5-6 to TRBJ2-5, with 8 bases identical to TRBD1. The V gene end was trimmed by 3 bases and the J gene end by 2 bases; junction bases not matched to a gene: 6. Germline V gene data show CDR1 as SGHDT and CDR2 as YYEEEE. This CDR3 comprises 15 residues. The CDR3 DNA reads TGTGCCAGCAGCTCCGGACAGGGTAAACAAGAGACCCAGTACTTC. Protein sequence: CASSSGQGKQETQYF.

This clonotype was counted only a few times. The CDR3 sequence: CASSSPGTGGTYNEQFF. CDR3 in DNA: TGTGCCAGCAGCTCGCCCGGGACAGGGGGTACCTACAATGAGCAGTTCTTC. The chain links TRBV7-2 to TRBJ2-1, with 11 bases matching TRBD1. J lost 2 bases, V lost 4 bases, and 7 bases had no gene match. The CDR3 length is 17 residues. Germline CDR1 is SGHTA and CDR2 is FQGNSA.

V usage is TRBV6-2 or TRBV6-3 and J usage is TRBJ2-5; D call uncertain. The CDR3 consists of 14 residues. Germline V gene lookup returns CDR1 MNHEY and CDR2 SVGEGT. The germline V and J ends were trimmed by 2 bases and 4 bases, with 11 bases remaining between them. The CDR3 DNA reads TGTGCCAGCAGTTACCAAGACCGGAGAGAGACCCAGTACTTC. The encoded protein is CASSYQDRRETQYF.

This clonotype was observed many times. The CDR3 loop reads CASSRGSVQETQYF. DNA of the CDR3: TGTGCCAGCAGTCGGGGTAGCGTCCAAGAGACCCAGTACTTC. This chain links TRBV2 with TRBJ2-5; D possibly corresponds to TRBD2 (5 bases). The CDR3 loop spans 14 amino acids. Germline V CDR1 and CDR2: SNHLY, FYNNEI. Trimming removed 5 bases at V and 1 base at J, with 11 bases between.

This clonotype was observed many times. The chain couples TRBV6-5 to TRBJ2-3; 7 nucleotides line up with TRBD2. After removal of 2 bases from V and 2 bases from J, the junction contained 13 bases not matched to a gene. CDR1 MNHEY and CDR2 SVGAGI come from the germline V gene. This CDR3 has 18 residues. CDR3 DNA sequence: TGTGCCAGCAGTTACAGGCAGATGGTAGCGGGCATCACAGATACGCAGTATTTT. It specifies CASSYRQMVAGITDTQYF.

This clonotype was counted at least ten times. The chain has TRBV3-1 and TRBJ2-5, with TRBD2 matching 12 bases. In germline, CDR1 is LGHDT, CDR2 YNNKEL (reference sequence). Trimming removed 6 bases from V and 2 bases from J; junction bases left unmatched: 7. The CDR3 covers 16 residues. Here the CDR3 DNA reads TGTGCCAGCAGGGACGGACTAGCGGGACCACAAGAGACCCAGTACTTC. This sequence encodes CASRDGLAGPQETQYF.

This clonotype was seen at least ten times. The chain uses TRBV4-1 and TRBJ1-1; D might be TRBD1 (5 bases). The germline V gene has CDR1 MGHRA and CDR2 YSYEKL. This CDR3 region has 15 residues. Trimming removed 1 base from V and 4 bases from J, with 13 bases in between. CDR3 region: CASSQVRVGVTEAFF. The CDR3 DNA sequence: TGCGCCAGCAGCCAAGTCAGGGTAGGCGTCACTGAAGCTTTCTTT.

There are many counts of this clonotype. The rearrangement uses TRBV28 and TRBJ1-1; weak D call: TRBD1 (5 bases). The length of the CDR3 is 13 residues. Trimming stripped 4 bases from V and 7 bases from J, with 13 bases between. Germline values: CDR1 MDHEN, CDR2 SYDVKM. CDR3 sequence reads: CASSSPGTFEAFF. CDR3 nucleotide sequence: TGTGCCAGCAGTTCCCCTGGGACGTTTGAAGCTTTCTTT.

There are many counts of this clonotype. The rearrangement links TRBV5-1 to TRBJ2-1, with TRBD1 matching over 8 bases. The V gene end was trimmed by 0 bases and the J gene end by 9 bases; junction bases not matched to a gene: 14. The CDR3 has 17 amino acids. The germline V gene has CDR1 SGHRS and CDR2 YFSETQ. Here the CDR3 reads CASSLVPGGFLKGEQFF. DNA for the CDR3: TGCGCCAGCAGCTTGGTTCCAGGGGGCTTTTTAAAGGGTGAGCAGTTCTTC.

This clonotype occurred many times. This sequence joins TRBV24-1 and TRBJ1-1, with 8 bases that match TRBD1. V lost 5 bases, J lost 1 base, and 5 bases stayed unmatched. CDR1 and CDR2 (germline): KGHDR, SFDVKD. The CDR3 is made up of 15 amino acids. CDR3 DNA sequence: TGTGCCACCAGTGGGCCGGGACAGGAGAACACTGAAGCTTTCTTT. Translated, it gives CATSGPGQENTEAFF.

In its sample, this clonotype was seen many times. The chain is built from TRBV20-1 and TRBJ1-3; weak D call: TRBD1 (5 bases). The CDR3 spans 15 residues. Between the trimmed V and J ends, which lost 2 bases and 4 bases, there was a span of 15 bases. CDR1 is DFQATT and CDR2 is SNEGSKA in the germline V gene (reference sequence). The CDR3 coding sequence is TGCAGTGCTAGACCACCCTCAGCAGGGGGAAACACCATATATTTT. Its translation: CSARPPSAGGNTIYF.

The sample holds many counts of this clonotype. The V gene is TRBV10-3, the J gene TRBJ2-3; 13 bases align to TRBD2. Germline V gene sequence: CDR1 ENHRY, CDR2 SYGVKD. Trimming removed 7 bases from V and 4 bases from J; junction bases left unmatched: 17. The CDR3 totals 19 residues. The CDR3 loop reads CAINPWTSGSTLSPDTQYF. In DNA, the CDR3 is TGTGCCATCAACCCCTGGACTAGCGGGAGCACTCTAAGCCCAGATACGCAGTATTTT.

This clonotype has only a few counts. The CDR3 region is CAWSAYGYTF. As DNA, the CDR3 is TGTGCCTGGAGTGCCTATGGCTACACCTTC. The gene calls are TRBV30 and TRBJ1-2, with unresolved D. Germline V CDR1 and CDR2: GTSNPN, SVGIG (reference sequence). The V end lost 1 base, the J end lost 4 bases, and 1 base lay between the germline ends. CDR3 length: 10 amino acids.

This clonotype was counted ten times or more. V gene TRBV29-1 combines with J gene TRBJ1-1; weak D call: TRBD1 (6 bases). Trimming stripped 7 bases from V and 4 bases from J, with 13 bases between. Germline V gives CDR1 SQVTM, CDR2 ANQGSEA. The length of the CDR3 is 12 residues. The CDR3 here is CSAPDSSTEAFF. Here the CDR3 DNA reads TGCAGCGCCCCGGACAGTTCCACTGAAGCTTTCTTT.

This clonotype was detected many times. The chain recombines TRBV28 with TRBJ2-2, with 8 nucleotides matching TRBD1. Trimming cost V 7 bases and J 8 bases; bases outside gene matches: 9. CDR1 is MDHEN and CDR2 is SYDVKM in the germline V gene. This CDR3 is built from 14 residues. CDR3 sequence: CASIPWTGRGELFF. The CDR3 nucleotides read TGTGCCAGCATTCCCTGGACAGGGCGAGGGGAGCTGTTTTTT.

This clonotype was seen more than once but under ten times. The CDR3 here is CSVVASGVQETQYF. The CDR3 DNA sequence: TGCAGCGTTGTGGCTAGCGGAGTGCAAGAGACCCAGTACTTC. The V gene is TRBV29-1, the J gene TRBJ2-5, with 7 bases fitting TRBD2. The CDR3 totals 14 residues. V lost 4 bases to trimming and J lost 2 bases; unmatched junction nucleotides: 7. The germline gives CDR1 SQVTM, CDR2 ANQGSEA.

This clonotype was recorded only once. The chain is built from TRBV14 and TRBJ2-5; D is undetermined. Trimming took off 5 bases at V and 5 bases at J, with 15 bases between the two ends. Germline assignment: CDR1 SGHDN and CDR2 FVKESK. The CDR3 contains 14 residues. The CDR3 region is CASSSGPAGETQYF. CDR3 nucleotide sequence: TGTGCCAGCAGCTCCGGGCCAGCCGGGGAGACCCAGTACTTC. The full variable domain, with the rest looked up from reference TRBV14 and TRBJ2-5, is EAGVTQFPSHSVIEKGQTVTLRCDPISGHDNLYWYRRVMGKEIKFLLHFVKESKQDESGMPNNRFLAERTGGTYSTLKVQPAELEDSGVYFCASSSGPAGETQYFGPGTRLLVL.

This clonotype was seen a few times. CDR3 sequence reads: CSANGQGQETQYF. Written as DNA, the CDR3 is TGCAGTGCTAACGGACAGGGTCAAGAGACCCAGTACTTC. The chain couples TRBV20-1 to TRBJ2-5; TRBD1 matches 8 bases. The CDR3 contains 13 residues. Germline V gene lookup returns CDR1 DFQATT and CDR2 SNEGSKA (reference sequence). V lost 4 bases to trimming and J lost 2 bases; unmatched junction nucleotides: 3.

This clonotype was seen many times. The chain recombines TRBV6-1 with TRBJ2-1; TRBD2 matches 7 bases. J gave up 4 bases and V 6 bases, and 9 bases lay outside the gene matches. Germline CDR1 is MNHNS and CDR2 is SASEGT. CDR3 size: 15 residues. CDR3 in DNA: TGTGCCAGCAGCGCCACTAGCGAGGGTTACAATGAGCAGTTCTTC. Its protein product is CASSATSEGYNEQFF.

This clonotype was recorded many times. J is TRBJ2-1 and V is TRBV7-2; D is possibly TRBD2 (6 bases). There are 15 residues in the CDR3. Germline lookup yields CDR1 SGHTA and CDR2 FQGNSA. V lost 5 bases, J lost 5 bases, and 16 bases lay in between. The CDR3 protein is CASSLRGLANNEQFF. As DNA, the CDR3 is TGTGCCAGCAGCCTGAGAGGGCTAGCGAACAATGAGCAGTTCTTC.

The chain carries TRBV20-1 and TRBJ1-1; D remains unclear. The germline V and J ends were trimmed by 0 bases and 3 bases, with 11 bases remaining between them. CDR1 is DFQATT, CDR2 SNEGSKA, per germline (reference sequence). This CDR3 contains 14 residues. The CDR3 protein is CSARDLGLDTEAFF. The DNA for the CDR3 is TGCAGTGCTAGAGATTTGGGGTTAGACACTGAAGCTTTCTTT.